These 11 T cell receptor beta chains share one sample of origin, sequenced in a study of cytomegalovirus exposure and HLA in healthy donors. 13 Jbeta primers and 60 Vbeta primers were used for the PCR. The repertoire was sequenced with immunoSEQ multiplex PCR; TCRdb's copy has only in-frame clones and lacks some. The sample carries about 130,000 clones, around two thirds recorded once. The sequencing input was PBMCs. The receptors were gathered from a man aged 18-30 years in good health and CMV-seropositive.

The chain links TRBV7-9 to TRBJ1-2; the D is unclear. Trimming shortened V by 0 bases and J by 2 bases, and 10 bases separated the two germline ends. CDR1 SEHNR and CDR2 FQNEAQ come from the germline V gene (reference sequence). The CDR3 spans 15 residues. The CDR3 DNA sequence: TGTGCCAGCAGCTTAGCGTCGGTCATAAACTATGGCTACACCTTC. It yields the protein CASSLASVINYGYTF.

In this sample, this clone turned up once. V gene TRBV29-1 combines with J gene TRBJ2-5, with D perhaps matching TRBD2 (6 bases). Germline V lookup: CDR1 SQVTM, CDR2 ANQGSEA. There are 13 residues in the CDR3. Deletions cut 4 bases from V and 4 bases from J, with 13 bases between. CDR3 nucleotide sequence: TGCAGCGTTGGTAGCGGAACGGGAGAGACCCAGTACTTC. It yields the protein CSVGSGTGETQYF.

The chain links TRBV6-5 to TRBJ1-6; D call uncertain. V was shortened by 6 bases and J by 8 bases, with 14 bases between the two germline ends. The V gene's germline CDR1 is MNHEY and CDR2 SVGAGI. The CDR3 covers 14 residues. The DNA of the CDR3 is TGTGCCAGCAGCCGCGCGGGGTGGGATTCACCCCTCCACTTT. Translation gives CASSRAGWDSPLHF.

The V and J genes are TRBV6-6 and TRBJ1-5, with 10 bases lining up with TRBD1. Germline trimming cut 6 bases from V and 2 bases from J; bases unmatched to any gene: 4. The CDR3 is 15 amino acids. The V gene's germline CDR1 is MNHNY and CDR2 SVGAGI (reference sequence). CDR3 coding DNA: TGTGCCAGCAGGACAGGGGGCTATGGCAATCAGCCCCAGCATTTT. Its translation: CASRTGGYGNQPQHF.

V and J are TRBV28 and TRBJ1-5, with D perhaps matching TRBD1 (6 bases). V lost 7 bases, J lost 3 bases, and 19 bases lay in between. The CDR3 length is 16 residues. Germline V gene lookup returns CDR1 MDHEN and CDR2 SYDVKM. CDR3: CASKKTQGKNNQPQHF. CDR3 sequence (DNA): TGTGCCAGCAAAAAAACCCAGGGGAAGAACAATCAGCCCCAGCATTTT.

CDR3 amino acids: CASSLETGSTYEQYF. The CDR3, as DNA: TGTGCCAGCAGCTTAGAAACGGGTAGCACCTACGAGCAGTACTTC. The J gene is TRBJ2-7, the V gene TRBV11-2, with unresolved D. Germline V gene lookup returns CDR1 SGHAT and CDR2 FQNNGV. The CDR3 covers 15 residues. V gave up 0 bases and J gave up 2 bases, with 11 bases separating them.

The chain couples TRBV11-2 to TRBJ2-1; 13 nucleotides agree with TRBD2. With 5 bases clipped from V and 9 bases from J, the junction kept 7 bases outside the gene matches. The CDR3 consists of 15 residues. The germline V gene has CDR1 SGHAT and CDR2 FQNNGV. The chain's CDR3 is CASSALAGGQVEQFF. CDR3 sequence (DNA): TGTGCCAGCAGCGCACTAGCGGGGGGGCAAGTTGAGCAGTTCTTC.

CDR3 nucleotides: TGTGCCAGCAGTCAAAACGGGATTCACTCTTCCTACGAGCAGTACTTC. It specifies CASSQNGIHSSYEQYF. The V and J genes are TRBV2 and TRBJ2-7; perhaps TRBD2 as D (5 bases). The CDR3 has 16 amino acids. Germline V gene data show CDR1 as SNHLY and CDR2 as FYNNEI. The germline V and J ends were trimmed by 5 bases and 1 base, with 18 bases remaining between them.

A few counts support this clone. The rearrangement links TRBV4-3 to TRBJ2-7; TRBD1 is a possible D gene (6 bases). This CDR3 is 16 amino acids long. Germline lookup yields CDR1 LGHNA and CDR2 YSLEER. Trimming took off 4 bases at V and 2 bases at J, with 18 bases between the two ends. The CDR3 loop is CASSRLGGVAPYEQYF. The CDR3, as DNA: TGCGCCAGCAGCCGCCTAGGGGGAGTAGCGCCCTACGAGCAGTACTTC.

This chain uses TRBV15 with TRBJ2-7; D unresolved. The V end lost 0 bases, the J end lost 3 bases, and 3 bases lay between the germline ends. Germline CDR1 reads LNHNV; CDR2 reads YYDKDF (reference sequence). The CDR3 consists of 12 residues. CDR3 residues: CATSRDSYEQYF. The CDR3 DNA follows: TGTGCCACCAGCAGAGATAGCTACGAGCAGTACTTC. Drawing the rest from reference TRBV15 and TRBJ2-7, the complete variable domain is DAMVIQNPRYQVTQFGKPVTLSCSQTLNHNVMYWYQQKSSQAPKLLFHYYDKDFNNEADTPDNFQSRRPNTSFCFLDIRSPGLGDTAMYLCATSRDSYEQYFGPGTRLTVT.

About this clone: One end of the junction does not line up with germline, which may come from a read error. The chain links TRBV7-7 to TRBJ2-2; no reliable D call. This CDR3 is 12 amino acids long. Germline V CDR1 and CDR2: SSHAT, FNYEAQ (reference sequence). CDR3: CASSSGTGELFF. CDR3 nucleotides: TGTGCTAGCAGCTCGGGCACCGGGGAGCTGTTTTTT.